This record concerns one TCR beta chain sequence. This sample is drawn from a study of T cell changes during pregnancy in multiple sclerosis. Profiled with immunoSEQ multiplex PCR; TCRdb holds only in-frame clones, not every one. The repertoire has fewer than 90,000 clones, around 94% of them found once; the top ten carry about 1.7%. The sequencing here drew on peripheral blood, taken after pregnancy. This TCR was sampled from a female donor in good health, enrolled as a control in a pregnancy study.

Here the CDR3 DNA reads TGTGCCAGCAGCAGACTAGACGAAATCACAGATACGCAGTATTTT. Residues: CASSRLDEITDTQYF. The J gene is TRBJ2-3, the V gene TRBV2; D is possibly TRBD2 (6 bases). V was shortened by 6 bases and J by 2 bases, with 15 bases between the two germline ends. Germline values: CDR1 SNHLY, CDR2 FYNNEI. This CDR3 spans 15 amino acids.